These 13 T cell receptor beta chains came from one sample sequenced in a study of blood T cell repertoires in COVID-19. The assay was immunoSEQ multiplex PCR, and TCRdb's table has in-frame clones only and misses some. The table records roughly 220,000 clones, about 86% of them present only once. Sequencing used PBMCs or T cells enriched from blood (not recorded which). These receptors came from a middle-aged woman with acute COVID-19.

The gene calls are TRBV2 and TRBJ2-7, with D possibly being TRBD2 (6 bases). V was cut by 3 bases and J by 6 bases, with 15 bases left in between. The CDR3 has 14 residues. The germline V gene encodes CDR1 SNHLY and CDR2 FYNNEI. The CDR3 reads CASSDGGAMSEQYF. For the CDR3, the DNA is TGTGCCAGCAGTGACGGCGGGGCCATGTCCGAGCAGTACTTC.

V gene TRBV20-1 combines with J gene TRBJ1-1; D ambiguous. The CDR3 spans 9 residues. Germline CDR1 DFQATT, CDR2 SNEGSKA (reference sequence). CDR3 in amino acids: CSVNTEAFF. CDR3 in DNA: TGCAGCGTGAACACTGAAGCTTTCTTT.

The gene calls are TRBV5-4 and TRBJ2-5, with a weak D call TRBD2 (6 bases). The ends were cut back, 4 bases at V and 5 bases at J, with 18 bases in the middle. The length of the CDR3 is 15 residues. In germline, CDR1 is SGHNT, CDR2 YYREEE (reference sequence). Written as DNA, the CDR3 is TGTGCCAGCAGCCTCCGGGCCCCCGGAGGGGAGACCCAGTACTTC. Translating gives CASSLRAPGGETQYF.

This clone was seen repeatedly, ten times or more. The chain joins TRBV5-4 to TRBJ2-3, with D possibly being TRBD2 (5 bases). Per germline, CDR1 SGHNT and CDR2 YYREEE (reference sequence). The V end was cut by 0 bases, the J end by 5 bases, with 7 bases between. The CDR3 runs to 13 residues. The CDR3 sequence: CASSLAGVDTQYF. In DNA form, the CDR3 reads TGTGCCAGCAGCTTGGCCGGGGTAGATACGCAGTATTTT.

The V and J genes are TRBV7-2 and TRBJ1-1, with 7 bases that match TRBD1. Germline V CDR1 and CDR2: SGHTA, FQGNSA. With V trimmed by 1 base and J by 4 bases, 3 bases remained unmatched. This CDR3 comprises 14 residues. CDR3 in DNA: TGTGCCAGCAGCTTAGGGGCAGGGGGCACTGAAGCTTTCTTT. Translated, it gives CASSLGAGGTEAFF. The full variable domain, in which reference TRBV7-2 and TRBJ1-1 provide the parts outside the CDR3, is GAGVSQSPSNKVTEKGKDVELRCDPISGHTALYWYRQSLGQGLEFLIYFQGNSAPDKSGLPSDRFSAERTGGSVSTLTIQRTQQEDSAVYLCASSLGAGGTEAFFGQGTRLTVV.

The chain links TRBV18 to TRBJ2-7; maybe TRBD2 (5 bases). The CDR3 extends over 15 amino acids. CDR1 and CDR2 (germline): KGHSH, LQKENI. V shed 3 bases and J shed 7 bases, with 19 bases lying between them. The CDR3, as DNA: TGTGCCAGCTCACCTGCCCCTGGACCCTCGGGAGAGCAGTACTTC. This encodes CASSPAPGPSGEQYF. Based on the CDR3 plus reference TRBV18 and TRBJ2-7, the full variable domain is NAGVMQNPRHLVRRRGQEARLRCSPMKGHSHVYWYRQLPEEGLKFMVYLQKENIIDESGMPKERFSAEFPKEGPSILRIQQVVRGDSAAYFCASSPAPGPSGEQYFGPGTRLTVT.

The rearrangement uses TRBV24-1 and TRBJ2-5; no firm D call. Germline CDR1 and CDR2: KGHDR and SFDVKD. The CDR3 length is 15 residues. V was pared by 2 bases and J by 2 bases, with 11 bases between. Here the CDR3 reads CATSDWSDHQETQYF. The CDR3, as DNA: TGTGCCACCAGTGATTGGAGTGACCATCAAGAGACCCAGTACTTC.

This clone was counted a single time. This rearrangement joins TRBV7-8 to TRBJ1-6, with a possible D match to TRBD1 (5 bases). The V gene's germline CDR1 is SGHVS and CDR2 FQNEAQ. The CDR3 is 16 amino acids. The V gene lost 8 bases and the J gene lost 0 bases, with 14 bases spanning the gap. CDR3 protein: CASQKGLASYNSPLHF. The CDR3 bases are TGTGCCAGCCAAAAGGGGTTGGCCTCCTATAATTCACCCCTCCACTTT. The whole variable domain, remainder taken from reference TRBV7-8 and TRBJ1-6, is GAGVSQSPRYKVAKRGQDVALRCDPISGHVSLFWYQQALGQGPEFLTYFQNEAQLDKSGLPSDRFFAERPEGSVSTLKIQRTQQEDSAVYLCASQKGLASYNSPLHFGNGTRLTVT.

The chain is built from TRBV18 and TRBJ2-5; D uncertain. With 8 bases removed from V and 1 base from J, the gap between germline ends came to 11 bases. CDR3 size: 13 residues. CDR1 and CDR2 (germline): KGHSH, LQKENI. The CDR3 loop is CASTAGLQETQYF. CDR3 nucleotides: TGTGCCAGCACGGCAGGTCTCCAAGAGACCCAGTACTTC.

V gene TRBV25-1 combines with J gene TRBJ2-3, with TRBD2 identical over 7 bases. Looked up from germline, CDR1 is MGHDK and CDR2 is SYGVNS. The CDR3 has 17 residues. The V gene end was trimmed by 6 bases and the J gene end by 2 bases; junction bases not matched to a gene: 14. The CDR3 region has the DNA TGTGCCAGCAGCGGGGGTCCTAGCGGAGCCTCCACAGATACGCAGTATTTT. Translated: CASSGGPSGASTDTQYF.

The rearrangement joins TRBV27 to TRBJ1-5, with 9 bases lining up with TRBD1. Unmatched junction bases numbered 6, after V lost 6 bases and J lost 3 bases. The CDR3 has 15 amino acids. The germline V gene encodes CDR1 MNHEY and CDR2 SMNVEV (reference sequence). The CDR3 DNA reads TGTGCCAGCAGCCGGACAGGGGAGACCAATCAGCCCCAGCATTTT. Translating gives CASSRTGETNQPQHF.

The chain recombines TRBV15 with TRBJ2-5, with 7 nucleotides matching TRBD2. The junction had 14 bases not matched to a gene; V was cut back by 5 bases and J by 5 bases. Germline V gene data show CDR1 as LNHNV and CDR2 as YYDKDF (reference sequence). CDR3 length: 16 residues. CDR3 DNA: TGTGCCACCAGCCCCGAAAGAGGCGGGAGTCGGGAGACCCAGTACTTC. It translates to CATSPERGGSRETQYF.

The J gene is TRBJ2-7, the V gene TRBV25-1, with 14 bases that match TRBD2. There are 15 residues in the CDR3. V trimming: 4 bases; J trimming: 6 bases; junction bases outside the gene matches: 5. Germline CDR1 is MGHDK and CDR2 is SYGVNS. The CDR3: CASSAIGLAGGEQYF. The CDR3 DNA reads as TGTGCCAGCAGTGCGATCGGACTAGCGGGAGGCGAGCAGTACTTC.